Below are 15 T cell receptor beta chains sequenced from a single sample in a study of cytomegalovirus exposure and HLA in healthy donors (dated 2017 in TCRdb). The library was generated by the immunoSEQ multiplex PCR assay. What TCRdb holds here is the immuneACCESS table cut down to in-frame rearrangements. Part of the clones is not present; checked against another copy, under half of the missing clones reflect an unresolved V gene, and the others are unexplained. The sample has about 160,000 clones on record, 85% to 90% of them singletons. The ten largest account for more than 3.5% of the sample. The sequenced sample consisted of PBMCs. All receptors derive from a man aged 18-30 years in good health and CMV-seropositive.

The chain recombines TRBV29-1 with TRBJ1-2; 7 bases fit TRBD1. With 5 bases clipped from V and 5 bases from J, the junction kept 8 bases outside the gene matches. Germline loops: CDR1 SQVTM, CDR2 ANQGSEA. This CDR3 region has 13 residues. Written as DNA, the CDR3 is TGCAGCGTTCAAGGACAGGTTGGATATGGCTACACCTTC. Translation gives CSVQGQVGYGYTF.

This chain joins TRBV9 and TRBJ1-2, with 9 bases that match TRBD1. Germline V lookup: CDR1 SGDLS, CDR2 YYNGEE. The CDR3 loop spans 17 amino acids. V gave up 4 bases and J gave up 2 bases; unmatched junction bases: 12. The CDR3 is CASSSGDRVGVNYGYTF. The CDR3 nucleotides are TGTGCCAGCAGCTCTGGGGACAGGGTAGGAGTAAACTATGGCTACACCTTC.

The chain links TRBV15 to TRBJ2-5; possible D gene TRBD1, 6 bases. Trimming removed 4 bases from V and 2 bases from J, with 17 bases in between. The CDR3 runs to 16 residues. Looked up from germline, CDR1 is LNHNV and CDR2 is YYDKDF (reference sequence). CDR3 bases: TGTGCCACCAGCATTGTTTCCTGGACAGAACAAGAGACCCAGTACTTC. This sequence encodes CATSIVSWTEQETQYF.

This clone was counted once. The V call is TRBV7-3, the J call TRBJ1-1; 7 nucleotides agree with TRBD1. The CDR3 runs to 15 residues. Germline values: CDR1 SGHTA, CDR2 FQGTGA. V lost 5 bases, J lost 4 bases, and 10 bases stayed unmatched. The CDR3 bases are TGTGCCAGCAGCCCCCGACAGGGTGGCGGCACTGAAGCTTTCTTT. Its protein is CASSPRQGGGTEAFF.

This clone turned up a few times. The chain recombines TRBV7-9 with TRBJ1-2, with TRBD1 identical over 7 bases. CDR1 is SEHNR and CDR2 is FQNEAQ in the germline V gene (reference sequence). Trimming took 5 bases from V and 8 from J; bases not matched to a gene: 8. CDR3 length equals 13 residues. This chain's CDR3 is CASSLGTGEGYTF. The CDR3, as DNA: TGTGCCAGCAGCCTCGGAACAGGGGAAGGCTACACCTTC. The full variable domain, its missing parts supplied by reference TRBV7-9 and TRBJ1-2, is DTGVSQNPRHKITKRGQNVTFRCDPISEHNRLYWYRQTLGQGPEFLTYFQNEAQLEKSRLLSDRFSAERPKGSFSTLEIQRTEQGDSAMYLCASSLGTGEGYTFGSGTRLTVV.

This chain joins TRBV9 and TRBJ2-1; 12 bases map to TRBD1. Germline V lookup: CDR1 SGDLS, CDR2 YYNGEE. V lost 4 bases, J lost 7 bases, and 9 bases stayed unmatched. The CDR3 spans 16 residues. The CDR3 DNA is TGTGCCAGCAGCTACTGGGACAGGGGGCAGGGGAATGAGCAGTTCTTC. This translates into CASSYWDRGQGNEQFF.

CDR3 protein: CASSASGETQYF. The CDR3 DNA is TGTGCCAGCAGCGCTTCCGGGGAGACCCAGTACTTC. This chain uses TRBV6-1 with TRBJ2-5, with unresolved D. Germline CDR1 and CDR2: MNHNS and SASEGT. The CDR3 sequence is 12 residues long. Trimming stripped 6 bases from V and 5 bases from J, with 10 bases between.

The chain is built from TRBV6-6 and TRBJ2-1, with no clear D. Between the trimmed V and J ends, which lost 8 bases and 0 bases, there was a span of 17 bases. Germline CDR1 and CDR2: MNHNY and SVGAGI (reference sequence). The CDR3 contains 16 residues. CDR3: CASLNSQVSSYNEQFF. In nucleotides, the CDR3 is TGTGCCAGCCTCAATTCCCAGGTTAGCTCCTACAATGAGCAGTTCTTC.

This clone was recorded once. The V gene is TRBV27, the J gene TRBJ2-3; 9 nucleotides match TRBD2. The CDR3 contains 14 residues. The germline V gene has CDR1 MNHEY and CDR2 SMNVEV (reference sequence). J was trimmed by 4 bases and V by 6 bases; bases with no gene match: 5. The CDR3 DNA reads as TGTGCCAGCAGGCCGGGACTAGCTTCAGATACGCAGTATTTT. It encodes CASRPGLASDTQYF.

The chain couples TRBV19 to TRBJ1-1, with a weak D call TRBD1 (6 bases). Germline V gene lookup returns CDR1 LNHDA and CDR2 SQIVND (reference sequence). Trimming took 8 bases from V and 2 from J, leaving 27 bases between them. CDR3 length equals 18 residues. The DNA of the CDR3 is TGTGCCAGTTCCGCTGGCCCTGGACAGCTCAGACCCAACACTGAAGCTTTCTTT. Encoded protein: CASSAGPGQLRPNTEAFF.

Note on this clone: One end of the junction does not line up with germline, which may come from a read error. The rearrangement uses TRBV7-7 and TRBJ2-5; D call uncertain. CDR1 and CDR2 (germline): SSHAT, FNYEAQ (reference sequence). The CDR3 length is 13 residues. CDR3 DNA sequence: TGTGCTAGCAGCTTAAGTAGCAGTGAGACCCAGTACTTC. Translation gives CASSLSSSETQYF.

The rearrangement joins TRBV25-1 to TRBJ2-2, with TRBD1 identical over 8 bases. V lost 3 bases and J lost 1; bases outside the gene matches: 4. The germline gives CDR1 MGHDK, CDR2 SYGVNS. The CDR3 length is 16 residues. The CDR3 is CASSEIGTGNTGELFF. The CDR3 DNA sequence: TGTGCCAGCAGTGAGATCGGGACAGGGAACACCGGGGAGCTGTTTTTT.

CDR3 sequence: CASSASGSVGYEQYF. The CDR3 nucleotides are TGTGCCAGCAGCGCCTCAGGGTCGGTGGGCTACGAGCAGTACTTC. The chain links TRBV9 to TRBJ2-7; possibly TRBD1 for D (5 bases). There are 15 residues in the CDR3. Trimming left V 3 bases short and J 3 bases short, with 16 bases between. Germline CDR1 is SGDLS and CDR2 is YYNGEE.

The table lists this clone with a count of one. The chain has TRBV7-2 and TRBJ2-5; D might be TRBD2 (5 bases). This CDR3 comprises 21 residues. V was shortened by 0 bases and J by 2 bases, with 28 bases between the two germline ends. The germline V gene encodes CDR1 SGHTA and CDR2 FQGNSA. The CDR3 spells CASSLARVPLRNPRKQETQYF. The DNA for the CDR3 is TGTGCCAGCAGCTTAGCGCGGGTCCCGCTCCGAAATCCCCGAAAACAAGAGACCCAGTACTTC.

This clone appeared a single time. The V and J genes are TRBV5-8 and TRBJ2-4, with 7 positions matching TRBD2. Trimming cost V 0 bases and J 2 bases; bases outside gene matches: 8. This CDR3 is built from 17 residues. Germline loops: CDR1 SGHTS, CDR2 YDEGEE. Here the CDR3 reads CASSLAGGRGSKNIQYF. Here the CDR3 DNA reads TGTGCCAGCAGCTTGGCCGGCGGGAGAGGGTCCAAAAACATTCAGTACTTC.